This entry lists 26 T cell receptor beta chains sequenced from one sample in a study of shared clonotypes between healthy human individuals. Only in-frame clones appear in the TCRdb table, and some are missing; sequencing was by immunoSEQ multiplex PCR. The profile shows approximately 1.5 million clones, approximately 98.5% of them singletons. Sequenced sample: naive CD4+ T cells sorted from blood. Subset of the sample: CD45RA+ positively selected. The receptors stem from a man under 40 in good health.

The rearrangement links TRBV7-9 to TRBJ2-3; TRBD1 might be the D (5 bases). Germline CDR1 and CDR2: SEHNR and FQNEAQ (reference sequence). V was shortened by 4 bases and J by 2 bases, with 10 bases between the two germline ends. The CDR3 extends over 14 amino acids. This CDR3 reads CASSSTGSTDTQYF. The CDR3 region has the DNA TGTGCCAGCAGCTCTACAGGATCCACAGATACGCAGTATTTT. Full variable domain (missing parts from reference TRBV7-9 and TRBJ2-3): DTGVSQNPRHKITKRGQNVTFRCDPISEHNRLYWYRQTLGQGPEFLTYFQNEAQLEKSRLLSDRFSAERPKGSFSTLEIQRTEQGDSAMYLCASSSTGSTDTQYFGPGTRLTVL.

The rearrangement joins TRBV18 to TRBJ1-1, with D possibly TRBD1 on 6 matching bases. Germline values: CDR1 KGHSH, CDR2 LQKENI. V was shortened by 2 bases and J by 1 base, with 8 bases between the two germline ends. The CDR3 has 14 amino acids. The CDR3 sequence is CASSPRGENTEAFF. In DNA, the CDR3 is TGTGCCAGCTCACCAAGGGGGGAGAACACTGAAGCTTTCTTT.

This chain uses TRBV18 with TRBJ2-6, with D unresolved. V lost 4 bases and J 0 bases, leaving 16 bases between the germline ends. Germline CDR1 reads KGHSH; CDR2 reads LQKENI. CDR3 length equals 18 residues. The CDR3 is CASSRPAGWSSGANVLTF. The DNA of the CDR3 is TGTGCCAGCTCACGGCCCGCCGGATGGAGCTCTGGGGCCAACGTCCTGACTTTC.

The V call is TRBV28, the J call TRBJ1-1; possibly TRBD1 for D (5 bases). The V and J ends lost 4 bases and 4 bases respectively, with 7 bases between them. Germline V gene data show CDR1 as MDHEN and CDR2 as SYDVKM. This CDR3 region has 12 residues. CDR3 nucleotide sequence: TGTGCCAGCAGTTCGGGACCCACTGAAGCTTTCTTT. Translating gives CASSSGPTEAFF.

The chain combines TRBV29-1 with TRBJ2-2; a possible D gene is TRBD2 (6 bases). Trimming left V 4 bases short and J 4 bases short, with 10 bases between. The CDR3 is 13 residues long. Per the germline V gene, CDR1 is SQVTM and CDR2 is ANQGSEA. CDR3 sequence reads: CSVGTSRTGELFF. The CDR3 DNA sequence: TGCAGCGTTGGTACTAGCCGCACCGGGGAGCTGTTTTTT.

The rearrangement links TRBV5-1 to TRBJ2-1; possibly TRBD2 for D (6 bases). CDR1 and CDR2 (germline): SGHRS, YFSETQ. V was shortened by 4 bases and J by 2 bases, with 16 bases between the two germline ends. The CDR3 covers 16 residues. CDR3 protein: CASSRRGSGTYNEQFF. Written as DNA, the CDR3 is TGCGCCAGCAGCCGGAGGGGTTCGGGGACCTACAATGAGCAGTTCTTC.

On this clone itself: One junction end disagrees with the germline gene, perhaps due to a read error. This chain joins TRBV28 and TRBJ1-1, with D perhaps TRBD1 (6 bases). This CDR3 is built from 15 residues. The germline V gene encodes CDR1 MDHEN and CDR2 SYDVKM. CDR3 region: CASCFSAGVNTEAFF. The CDR3 DNA follows: TGTGCCAGCTGTTTCTCGGCAGGGGTGAACACTGAAGCTTTCTTT.

The chain joins TRBV19 to TRBJ1-4; unclear D gene. The V and J ends lost 4 bases and 5 bases respectively, with 11 bases between them. Germline V CDR1 and CDR2: LNHDA, SQIVND (reference sequence). The CDR3 is made up of 14 amino acids. The CDR3 bases are TGTGCCAGTAGTAGAAGGGCAGTCAATGAAAAACTGTTTTTT. It is translated as CASSRRAVNEKLFF.

The V gene is TRBV5-1, the J gene TRBJ2-1; 8 bases match TRBD2. CDR1 is SGHRS, CDR2 YFSETQ, per germline. The V gene end was trimmed by 4 bases and the J gene end by 5 bases; junction bases not matched to a gene: 11. CDR3 length: 16 residues. The CDR3 protein is CASSPRGLAGDNEQFF. The CDR3 DNA reads TGCGCCAGCAGCCCGAGAGGGCTAGCGGGCGACAATGAGCAGTTCTTC.

The chain employs TRBV19 and TRBJ2-7; 10 bases line up with TRBD1. Losses at the gene ends were 6 bases for V and 1 base for J; bases not matched to a gene: 3. Germline V gene lookup returns CDR1 LNHDA and CDR2 SQIVND (reference sequence). The CDR3 runs to 14 residues. The CDR3 is CASRPGQGSYEQYF. DNA for the CDR3: TGTGCCAGTAGGCCGGGACAGGGGTCCTACGAGCAGTACTTC.

This clone was detected only once. V is TRBV11-2 and J is TRBJ1-1, with D possibly TRBD1 on 5 matching bases. Looked up from germline, CDR1 is SGHAT and CDR2 is FQNNGV. This CDR3 comprises 14 residues. Trimming shortened V by 5 bases and J by 0 bases, and 10 bases separated the two germline ends. The CDR3 protein is CASSQDILNTEAFF. CDR3 nucleotide sequence: TGTGCCAGCAGCCAGGACATCCTGAACACTGAAGCTTTCTTT.

The rearrangement uses TRBV9 and TRBJ2-1, with TRBD2 identical over 12 bases. This CDR3 is built from 16 residues. V lost 4 bases and J lost 6; bases outside the gene matches: 8. The germline V gene has CDR1 SGDLS and CDR2 YYNGEE. The CDR3 loop is CASSLLAGGVGNEQFF. The CDR3 nucleotides are TGTGCCAGCAGCTTGCTAGCGGGAGGGGTGGGCAATGAGCAGTTCTTC.

The gene calls are TRBV9 and TRBJ2-2; D ambiguous. The CDR3 is made up of 13 amino acids. The germline CDR1 and CDR2 sequences are SGDLS and YYNGEE. Trimming took off 1 base at V and 4 bases at J, with 5 bases between the two ends. The CDR3 spells CASSVMGTGELFF. CDR3 nucleotide sequence: TGTGCCAGCAGCGTAATGGGCACCGGGGAGCTGTTTTTT.

This clone was counted between two and nine times. The chain employs TRBV5-1 and TRBJ2-3; TRBD1 matches 9 bases. Germline CDR1 reads SGHRS; CDR2 reads YFSETQ. The CDR3 runs 16 residues. The J segment lost 2 bases and the V segment lost 0 bases, leaving 4 bases of the junction unmatched. The CDR3 nucleotides read TGCGCCAGCAGCTTGGTGACAGGGGGAGACACAGATACGCAGTATTTT. It is translated as CASSLVTGGDTDTQYF.

The V call is TRBV7-8, the J call TRBJ2-3; the match to TRBD2 covers 7 bases. Germline V gene data show CDR1 as SGHVS and CDR2 as FQNEAQ. CDR3 length: 16 amino acids. The ends lost 5 bases at V and 1 base at J; junction bases unmatched: 9. CDR3 nucleotides: TGTGCCAGCAGCCCCAAGCGGGGTGTCGGCACAGATACGCAGTATTTT. Amino acids: CASSPKRGVGTDTQYF.

The chain employs TRBV10-3 and TRBJ1-5, with 11 nucleotides matching TRBD1. The V gene end was trimmed by 3 bases and the J gene end by 4 bases; junction bases not matched to a gene: 8. The CDR3 is 17 amino acids. CDR1 is ENHRY and CDR2 is SYGVKD in the germline V gene. CDR3 amino acids: CAISDYGTGGFNQPQHF. The CDR3 coding sequence is TGTGCCATCAGTGATTACGGGACAGGGGGTTTTAATCAGCCCCAGCATTTT.

The rearrangement uses TRBV15 and TRBJ2-5; D gene unclear. This CDR3 comprises 14 residues. Trimming shortened V by 0 bases and J by 4 bases, and 9 bases separated the two germline ends. From germline, CDR1 is LNHNV and CDR2 YYDKDF (reference sequence). CDR3 amino acids: CATSRETWGETQYF. DNA of the CDR3: TGTGCCACCAGCAGAGAGACTTGGGGAGAGACCCAGTACTTC. The complete variable domain, with remaining parts taken from reference TRBV15 and TRBJ2-5, reads DAMVIQNPRYQVTQFGKPVTLSCSQTLNHNVMYWYQQKSSQAPKLLFHYYDKDFNNEADTPDNFQSRRPNTSFCFLDIRSPGLGDTAMYLCATSRETWGETQYFGPGTRLLVL.

The gene calls are TRBV7-9 and TRBJ1-2; 7 nucleotides line up with TRBD1. Germline V CDR1 and CDR2: SEHNR, FQNEAQ (reference sequence). The CDR3 consists of 15 residues. Losses at the gene ends were 5 bases for V and 4 bases for J; bases not matched to a gene: 10. CDR3 sequence (DNA): TGTGCCAGCAGCCGACAGGGAGCCTTCATCTATGGCTACACCTTC. Its translation is CASSRQGAFIYGYTF.

The chain recombines TRBV10-3 with TRBJ1-1, with D maybe TRBD1 (5 bases). The CDR3 has 14 amino acids. V dropped 0 bases and J dropped 10 bases, with 15 bases sitting between them. CDR1 and CDR2 from the germline V gene are ENHRY and SYGVKD. This CDR3 is CAISESGAGSSAFF. DNA for the CDR3: TGTGCCATCAGTGAGTCCGGGGCCGGGAGCTCAGCTTTCTTT.

This chain joins TRBV7-6 and TRBJ1-2; D is unclear. Trimming stripped 1 base from V and 8 bases from J, with 11 bases between. CDR3 length equals 13 residues. Germline assignment: CDR1 SGHVS and CDR2 FNYEAQ. The CDR3 reads CASSLEWDVGYTF. Here the CDR3 DNA reads TGTGCCAGCAGCTTAGAATGGGATGTCGGCTACACCTTC.

This chain connects TRBV6-5 to TRBJ2-1; TRBD2 matches 10 bases. Germline CDR1 reads MNHEY; CDR2 reads SVGAGI. With 4 bases clipped from V and 6 bases from J, the junction kept 9 bases outside the gene matches. This CDR3 region has 16 residues. The CDR3 DNA sequence: TGTGCCAGCAGTTGGACTAGCGGCGCCACTTCCAATGAGCAGTTCTTC. This encodes CASSWTSGATSNEQFF.

The V call is TRBV10-3, the J call TRBJ1-5; D ambiguous. The germline gives CDR1 ENHRY, CDR2 SYGVKD. The CDR3 is 16 amino acids. The V end lost 6 bases, the J end lost 0 bases, and 15 bases lay between the germline ends. The chain's CDR3 is CAISSHAQYSNQPQHF. The CDR3 DNA follows: TGTGCCATCAGCTCCCATGCCCAGTATAGCAATCAGCCCCAGCATTTT.

This clone came up once. V is TRBV6-1 and J is TRBJ1-2; D not certain. The germline V and J ends were trimmed by 3 bases and 1 base, with 6 bases remaining between them. The CDR3 covers 13 residues. Germline V lookup: CDR1 MNHNS, CDR2 SASEGT. This CDR3 is CASSDGGNYGYTF. CDR3 bases: TGTGCCAGCAGTGATGGAGGTAACTATGGCTACACCTTC.

Comment on this clone: Other DNA sequences in this specimen translate into the identical CDR3. The chain employs TRBV9 and TRBJ1-2, with D uncertain. Trimming took 0 bases from V and 1 from J, leaving 7 bases between them. CDR3 length equals 14 residues. CDR1 and CDR2 from the germline V gene are SGDLS and YYNGEE. As DNA, the CDR3 is TGTGCCAGCAGCGTAGAAGTGGGTAACTATGGCTACACCTTC. Amino acid sequence: CASSVEVGNYGYTF.

This rearrangement joins TRBV21-1 to TRBJ2-7; TRBD2 is the table's D call and was not checked against the DNA. TRBV21-1 is a recognized pseudogene. This CDR3 region has 13 residues. In DNA, the CDR3 is TGTGCCAGCAGCAAAAAAAACGGGGGAGAGCAGTACTTC. Translating gives CASSKKNGGEQYF.

The chain joins TRBV12-5 to TRBJ2-5, with D maybe TRBD1 (5 bases). This CDR3 has 16 residues. V gave up 0 bases and J gave up 2 bases, with 13 bases separating them. Germline CDR1 is LGHNT and CDR2 is FRNRAP. CDR3 nucleotide sequence: TGTGCTAGTGGTTTGGTGCAGGGATGGTGTCAAGAGACCCAGTACTTC. Encoded protein: CASGLVQGWCQETQYF.